The rows below give T cell receptor beta chains drawn from one sample of a study of cytomegalovirus exposure and HLA in healthy donors. Repertoires were generated with immunoSEQ multiplex PCR, while TCRdb's copy carries only in-frame clones and drops some. The sample carries 100,000 to 150,000 clones, roughly a tenth recorded once. Specimen: PBMCs. Every receptor here comes from a young woman in good health and CMV-seropositive. Each CDR3 is given with its conserved first and last residue. The order of the fields is clone size, V gene, J gene, D gene, CDR3 protein, CDR3 DNA. D genes are given only for firm matches. The listing skips clone size in some rows; elsewhere it reads once, few, many or a size class.

>NA|TRBV7-9|TRBJ2-5|NA
CASSLALALQETQYF
TGTGCCAGCAGCTTAGCGCTGGCTCTCCAAGAGACCCAGTACTTC
>few|TRBV7-3|TRBJ2-2|NA
CASSLIGTGELFF
TGTGCCAGCAGCTTAATCGGTACCGGGGAGCTGTTTTTT
>NA|TRBV28|TRBJ1-5|NA
CASSRTGSGSNQPQHF
TGTGCCAGCAGTCGTACAGGGTCTGGAAGCAATCAGCCCCAGCATTTT
>NA|TRBV7-3|TRBJ2-3|NA
CASSLTGTGSTDTQYF
TGTGCCAGCAGCTTAACGGGAACGGGAAGCACAGATACGCAGTATTTT
>NA|TRBV6-1|TRBJ1-4|NA
CASSVREGEKLFF
TGTGCCAGCAGTGTCAGGGAGGGAGAAAAACTGTTTTTT
>few|TRBV14|TRBJ2-7|TRBD2
CASSPLTSAPSEQYF
TGTGCCAGCAGTCCTCTGACTAGCGCGCCCTCCGAGCAGTACTTC
>NA|TRBV5-1|TRBJ1-4|NA
CASRETVATNEKLFF
TGCGCCAGCAGAGAGACAGTTGCAACTAATGAAAAACTGTTTTTT
>NA|TRBV7-9|TRBJ2-5|NA
CASSLAGAFQETQYF
TGTGCCAGCAGCTTAGCGGGAGCTTTCCAAGAGACCCAGTACTTC
>few|TRBV28|TRBJ1-4|NA
CASYPRGFEKLFF
TGTGCCAGCTACCCCAGGGGTTTCGAAAAACTGTTTTTT
>few|TRBV5-6|TRBJ1-2|TRBD1
CASGTGKVFYGYPF
TGTGCCAGCGGGACAGGGAAGGTGTTCTATGGCTACCCCTTC
>NA|TRBV29-1|TRBJ1-1|NA
CSAEDRGNTEAFF
TGCAGCGCTGAAGATCGGGGGAACACTGAAGCTTTCTTT
>NA|TRBV7-3|TRBJ1-2|NA
CASSLTWRDGYTF
TGTGCCAGCAGCTTAACGTGGAGGGATGGCTACACCTTC
>NA|TRBV14|TRBJ2-7|TRBD1
CASSQRDRVSYEQYF
TGTGCCAGCAGCCAAAGGGACAGGGTCTCCTACGAGCAGTACTTC
>NA|TRBV5-1|TRBJ2-3|NA
CASRLENTGLDTQYF
TGCGCCAGCCGACTTGAAAATACAGGGCTAGATACGCAGTATTTT
>NA|TRBV5-1|TRBJ2-1|TRBD1
CASNPGQGVDEQFF
TGCGCCAGCAACCCGGGACAGGGGGTCGATGAGCAGTTCTTC
>NA|TRBV7-9|TRBJ1-5|NA
CASSNRTGFGQPQHF
TGTGCCAGCAGCAATCGGACGGGGTTCGGGCAGCCCCAGCATTTT
>NA|TRBV28|TRBJ1-1|TRBD1
CASSLWWGDRNTEAFF
TGTGCCAGCAGTTTATGGTGGGGGGACAGGAACACTGAAGCTTTCTTT
>few|TRBV5-4|TRBJ2-5|NA
CASTVDIQETQYF
TGTGCCAGCACTGTGGACATACAAGAGACCCAGTACTTC
>NA|TRBV10-3|TRBJ2-7|TRBD2
CAITQVGTSGTYEQYF
TGTGCCATCACCCAGGTAGGGACTAGCGGGACCTACGAGCAGTACTTC
>NA|TRBV19|TRBJ2-3|TRBD2
CASSIFFPTSGSTDTQYF
TGTGCCAGTAGTATTTTCTTCCCGACTAGCGGGAGCACAGATACGCAGTATTTT
>few|TRBV6-1|TRBJ1-3|TRBD1
CASSSQGNGNTIYF
TGTGCCAGCAGTTCACAGGGGAACGGCAACACCATATATTTT
>NA|TRBV5-1|TRBJ2-2|TRBD1
CASSLSGQGLGGELFF
TGCGCCAGCAGCTTGTCGGGACAGGGGCTGGGCGGGGAGCTGTTTTTT
>NA|TRBV5-6|TRBJ1-1|NA
CASSLEAGLREAFF
TGTGCCAGCAGCTTGGAGGCAGGACTCAGAGAAGCTTTCTTT
>few|TRBV7-9|TRBJ2-7|NA
CASSPGVVYEQYF
TGTGCCAGCAGCCCAGGTGTAGTTTACGAGCAGTACTTC
>NA|TRBV28|TRBJ2-1|TRBD2
CASGSPGRGNEQFF
TGTGCCAGCGGGTCCCCCGGGAGGGGCAATGAGCAGTTCTTC
>NA|TRBV5-4|TRBJ2-7|TRBD1
CASSLGQGVGEQYF
TGTGCCAGCAGCTTGGGGCAGGGGGTCGGGGAGCAGTACTTC
>NA|TRBV4-1|TRBJ2-2|TRBD2
CASSPRLAGVVGELFF
TGCGCCAGCAGCCCCCGACTAGCGGGAGTGGTCGGGGAGCTGTTTTTT
>few|TRBV10-3|TRBJ2-7|NA
CAISRDNSYEQYF
TGTGCCATCAGCAGGGACAACTCCTACGAGCAGTACTTC
>NA|TRBV30|TRBJ2-3|TRBD2
CAWGGEIQGTQYF
TGTGCCTGGGGGGGGGAGATACAAGGTACGCAGTATTTT
>few|TRBV10-3|TRBJ1-1|NA
CAISGQFEAFF
TGTGCCATCAGTGGACAGTTTGAAGCTTTCTTT
>NA|TRBV28|TRBJ2-3|TRBD1
CASRTNRDRGTDTQYF
TGTGCCAGCCGAACGAACCGGGACAGGGGAACAGATACGCAGTATTTT
>few|TRBV7-9|TRBJ2-7|NA
CASGPAVQGPWFEQYF
TGTGCCAGTGGCCCAGCCGTCCAGGGCCCGTGGTTCGAGCAGTACTTC
>NA|TRBV5-4|TRBJ2-7|NA
CASNKQDKDEQYF
TGTGCCAGCAACAAACAGGATAAGGACGAGCAGTACTTC
>NA|TRBV5-1|TRBJ1-2|NA
CASSQGTEYGYTF
TGCGCCAGCAGCCAGGGGACCGAGTATGGCTACACCTTC
>NA|TRBV7-9|TRBJ2-1|TRBD2
CASSIWTSGRLAYNEQFF
TGTGCCAGCAGCATATGGACTAGCGGGAGATTGGCATACAATGAGCAGTTCTTC
>NA|TRBV5-6|TRBJ2-6|TRBD2
CASTSAGGAGANVLTF
TGTGCCAGCACATCAGCGGGGGGCGCTGGGGCCAACGTCCTGACTTTC
>NA|TRBV11-1|TRBJ2-7|TRBD2
CASSFLADSYEQYF
TGTGCCAGCAGCTTCCTAGCGGACTCCTACGAGCAGTACTTC
>few|TRBV28|TRBJ1-2|TRBD1
CATQGQTRDYGYTF
TGTGCCACCCAGGGACAGACCAGAGACTATGGCTACACCTTC
>NA|TRBV13|TRBJ2-1|TRBD2
CASSLGLADQFF
TGTGCCAGCAGCTTAGGGCTAGCGGATCAGTTCTTC
>few|TRBV5-6|TRBJ1-1|NA
CASSFMGPNTEAFF
TGTGCCAGCAGCTTCATGGGCCCGAACACTGAAGCTTTCTTT
>few|TRBV10-3|TRBJ1-5|TRBD1
CAISPGQEDNQPQHF
TGTGCCATCAGTCCGGGACAGGAGGACAATCAGCCCCAGCATTTT
>few|TRBV6-5|TRBJ1-1|NA
CASSYFAGRNTEAFF
TGTGCCAGCAGTTACTTCGCGGGCAGGAACACTGAAGCTTTCTTT
>NA|TRBV6-5|TRBJ1-5|NA
CASSTGNRGNQPQHF
TGTGCCAGCAGTACGGGGAACAGGGGCAATCAGCCCCAGCATTTT
>few|TRBV29-1|TRBJ2-5|NA
CSGQDQETQYF
TGCAGCGGACAGGACCAAGAGACCCAGTACTTC
>few|TRBV30|TRBJ2-7|TRBD2
CAWSVAGGISLEQYF
TGTGCCTGGTCTGTAGCGGGAGGCATCTCCCTCGAGCAGTACTTC
>NA|TRBV7-7|TRBJ2-1|TRBD1
CASSLGRLVGQGNEQFF
TGTGCTAGCAGCTTAGGAAGGTTGGTGGGACAGGGCAATGAGCAGTTCTTC